Listed here are 30 T cell receptor beta chains from one sample, sequenced in a study of CD4 T cells in relation to SARS-CoV-2 and coronaviruses. TCRdb's copy holds only in-frame clones and misses some; the assay was immunoSEQ multiplex PCR. This sample has 36,000 or so clones, with about three quarters found just once. These TCRs' antigens remain unknown. Sequencing was performed on memory CD4+ T cells from PBMCs, cultured in vitro. The receptors were gathered from an adult with COVID-19.

The chain combines TRBV19 with TRBJ2-1; 11 bases align to TRBD2. Germline lookup yields CDR1 LNHDA and CDR2 SQIVND (reference sequence). Trimming removed 3 bases from V and 6 bases from J; junction bases left unmatched: 7. The CDR3 loop spans 16 amino acids. CDR3 sequence: CASSMYSTSGINEQFF. CDR3 DNA: TGTGCCAGTAGTATGTACTCGACTAGCGGGATCAATGAGCAGTTCTTC.

The V call is TRBV2, the J call TRBJ2-3; tentatively, D is TRBD1 (5 bases). This CDR3 comprises 13 residues. The germline CDR1 and CDR2 sequences are SNHLY and FYNNEI. V dropped 4 bases and J dropped 6 bases, with 11 bases sitting between them. The CDR3 DNA follows: TGTGCCAGCAGTGGTCAGGGAATGGATACGCAGTATTTT. Protein product: CASSGQGMDTQYF. Supplemented by reference TRBV2 and TRBJ2-3, the full variable domain reads EPEVTQTPSHQVTQMGQEVILRCVPISNHLYFYWYRQILGQKVEFLVSFYNNEISEKSEIFDDQFSVERPDGSNFTLKIRSTKLEDSAMYFCASSGQGMDTQYFGPGTRLTVL.

The chain recombines TRBV19 with TRBJ2-5; possibly TRBD1 for D (6 bases). This CDR3 has 15 amino acids. Trimming cost V 9 bases and J 2 bases, with 19 bases left between them. The germline CDR1 and CDR2 sequences are LNHDA and SQIVND (reference sequence). CDR3 region: CASKRWDNGQETQYF. The CDR3 DNA follows: TGTGCCAGCAAAAGATGGGACAATGGGCAAGAGACCCAGTACTTC.

The rearrangement links TRBV5-6 to TRBJ1-1; D ambiguous. This CDR3 is built from 12 residues. Trimming left V 4 bases short and J 4 bases short, with 8 bases between. Germline CDR1 SGHDT, CDR2 YYEEEE. CDR3 nucleotides: TGTGCCAGCAGCCGTAGTATCACTGAAGCTTTCTTT. The encoded protein is CASSRSITEAFF.

V usage is TRBV5-1 and J usage is TRBJ2-7; D unclear. Germline V CDR1 and CDR2: SGHRS, YFSETQ. The length of the CDR3 is 14 residues. The germline V and J ends were trimmed by 0 bases and 2 bases, with 9 bases remaining between them. DNA of the CDR3: TGCGCCAGCAGCTTGGATAGAGGAGCCTACGAGCAGTACTTC. This sequence encodes CASSLDRGAYEQYF.

The V and J genes are TRBV30 and TRBJ2-5, with a possible D match to TRBD2 (6 bases). The ends were cut back, 0 bases at V and 9 bases at J, with 20 bases in the middle. The CDR3 runs 15 residues. CDR1 is GTSNPN and CDR2 is SVGIG in the germline V gene (reference sequence). The CDR3 here is CAWSVRSGPSAAQYF. The DNA for the CDR3 is TGTGCCTGGAGTGTACGGAGCGGGCCTTCGGCGGCCCAGTACTTC.

CDR3 protein: CASSFGGSTTDTQYF. CDR3 DNA: TGTGCCAGCAGCTTTGGGGGAAGTACCACAGATACGCAGTATTTT. The genes are TRBV7-3 and TRBJ2-3, with D perhaps TRBD1 or TRBD2 (5 bases each). This CDR3 has 15 residues. Germline V gives CDR1 SGHTA, CDR2 FQGTGA. Trimming removed 3 bases from V and 2 bases from J, with 12 bases in between. Combining the CDR3 with reference TRBV7-3 and TRBJ2-3 gives the whole variable domain GAGVSQTPSNKVTEKGKYVELRCDPISGHTALYWYRQSLGQGPEFLIYFQGTGAADDSGLPNDRFFAVRPEGSVSTLKIQRTERGDSAVYLCASSFGGSTTDTQYFGPGTRLTVL.

The rearrangement links TRBV2 to TRBJ1-1; D is undetermined. Germline V gives CDR1 SNHLY, CDR2 FYNNEI. The CDR3 covers 14 residues. V dropped 2 bases and J dropped 3 bases, with 10 bases sitting between them. This CDR3 reads CASSEYQSDTEAFF. The CDR3 coding sequence is TGTGCCAGCAGTGAATATCAGTCGGACACTGAAGCTTTCTTT.

V gene TRBV7-2 combines with J gene TRBJ2-2, with D possibly being TRBD1 (6 bases). Germline CDR1 SGHTA, CDR2 FQGNSA. The CDR3 spans 13 residues. Trimming left V 2 bases short and J 6 bases short, with 7 bases between. For the CDR3, the DNA is TGTGCCAGCAGCTTATCAGGGGCCGGGGAGCTGTTTTTT. The encoded protein is CASSLSGAGELFF.

J is TRBJ1-2 and V is TRBV28, with a tentative D call TRBD1 (5 bases). The germline V and J ends were trimmed by 5 bases and 4 bases, with 20 bases remaining between them. This CDR3 has 16 residues. Per the germline V gene, CDR1 is MDHEN and CDR2 is SYDVKM. The CDR3 here is CASSEYRSPGGYGYTF. The CDR3 nucleotides are TGTGCCAGCAGTGAATACAGGAGCCCCGGGGGCTATGGCTACACCTTC.

This clone has just a few counts. The chain combines TRBV2 with TRBJ2-1; D possibly corresponds to TRBD1 (7 bases). CDR3 length equals 14 residues. In germline, CDR1 is SNHLY, CDR2 FYNNEI. The germline V and J ends were trimmed by 6 bases and 0 bases, with 9 bases remaining between them. CDR3 in DNA: TGTGCCAGCAGGCAGGGGGGCTCCTACAATGAGCAGTTCTTC. Its protein is CASRQGGSYNEQFF.

Turning to this clone: Germline is not matched at one junction end, which may reflect a read error. The chain uses TRBV5-8 and TRBJ2-7; D might be TRBD1 (6 bases). Germline CDR1 is SGHTS and CDR2 is YDEGEE. The CDR3 loop spans 12 amino acids. CDR3 region: CASIPGPRGLNF. The CDR3 DNA is TGTGCCAGCATCCCCGGTCCCAGGGGTCTCAACTTC.

J is TRBJ2-7 and V is TRBV18; D is perhaps TRBD2 (6 bases). With 4 bases removed from V and 1 base from J, the gap between germline ends came to 20 bases. Germline CDR1 KGHSH, CDR2 LQKENI. The CDR3 has 17 residues. The DNA for the CDR3 is TGTGCCAGCTCACGAATAGGGTTTTTTGCGGGATCCTACGAGCAGTACTTC. Translated: CASSRIGFFAGSYEQYF.

This sequence joins TRBV7-9 and TRBJ1-1; D uncertain. This CDR3 comprises 13 residues. Germline lookup yields CDR1 SEHNR and CDR2 FQNEAQ (reference sequence). V was pared by 8 bases and J by 1 base, with 11 bases between. CDR3 in amino acids: CASGTSENTEAFF. As DNA, the CDR3 is TGTGCCAGCGGAACATCAGAGAACACTGAAGCTTTCTTT.

This chain connects TRBV19 to TRBJ2-6; 8 bases align to TRBD1. The V and J ends lost 0 bases and 0 bases, in that order; junction bases with no gene match: 4. Germline V gives CDR1 LNHDA, CDR2 SQIVND (reference sequence). CDR3 length: 18 amino acids. The CDR3 DNA reads as TGTGCCAGTAGTATAGAAGGGACAGGATTCTCTGGGGCCAACGTCCTGACTTTC. It translates to CASSIEGTGFSGANVLTF.

The V and J genes are TRBV19 and TRBJ2-1; unclear D gene. Trimming removed 10 bases from V and 4 bases from J, with 8 bases in between. The CDR3 runs to 11 residues. Germline V gives CDR1 LNHDA, CDR2 SQIVND (reference sequence). The CDR3 nucleotides are TGTGCCACGAAACGATACAATGAGCAGTTCTTC. Encoded protein: CATKRYNEQFF.

V and J are TRBV2 and TRBJ2-3; the D is unclear. Germline values: CDR1 SNHLY, CDR2 FYNNEI. Trimming pared 0 bases from V and 5 bases from J, leaving 9 bases between. This CDR3 has 14 amino acids. The CDR3 DNA follows: TGTGCCAGCAGTGAAGCGGGTGGCCGAGATACGCAGTATTTT. Translated: CASSEAGGRDTQYF.

This clone has a handful of counts. The rearrangement uses TRBV5-1 and TRBJ1-1; D is uncertain. This CDR3 is 14 amino acids long. V lost 0 bases, J lost 7 bases, and 13 bases lay in between. CDR1 SGHRS and CDR2 YFSETQ come from the germline V gene. The CDR3 spells CASSLGVRGNEAFF. As DNA, the CDR3 is TGCGCCAGCAGCTTGGGTGTTCGGGGAAATGAAGCTTTCTTT. Supplemented by reference TRBV5-1 and TRBJ1-1, the full variable domain reads KAGVTQTPRYLIKTRGQQVTLSCSPISGHRSVSWYQQTPGQGLQFLFEYFSETQRNKGNFPGRFSGRQFSNSRSEMNVSTLELGDSALYLCASSLGVRGNEAFFGQGTRLTVV.

The chain joins TRBV2 to TRBJ1-3; D gene unclear. The CDR3 is 13 amino acids. CDR1 is SNHLY and CDR2 is FYNNEI in the germline V gene. Trimming pared 7 bases from V and 0 bases from J, leaving 7 bases between. The CDR3 nucleotides are TGTGCCAGCACCCCGGACTCTGGAAACACCATATATTTT. Amino acids: CASTPDSGNTIYF.

This chain links TRBV2 with TRBJ2-5; TRBD1 might be the D (5 bases). CDR1 and CDR2 (germline): SNHLY, FYNNEI. V lost 1 base, J lost 5 bases, and 20 bases lay in between. CDR3 size: 17 residues. The CDR3 bases are TGTGCCAGCAGTGAAGGCCGACAGCTAACCCCCCTGGAGACCCAGTACTTC. Amino acids: CASSEGRQLTPLETQYF. The complete variable domain, with remaining parts taken from reference TRBV2 and TRBJ2-5, reads EPEVTQTPSHQVTQMGQEVILRCVPISNHLYFYWYRQILGQKVEFLVSFYNNEISEKSEIFDDQFSVERPDGSNFTLKIRSTKLEDSAMYFCASSEGRQLTPLETQYFGPGTRLLVL.

The chain links TRBV3-1 (or the pseudogene TRBV3-2) to TRBJ2-5, with D perhaps TRBD1 or TRBD2 (5 bases each). In germline, CDR1 is LGHDT, CDR2 YNNKEL (reference sequence). The CDR3 runs to 12 residues. The V and J ends lost 8 bases and 4 bases respectively, with 11 bases between them. The CDR3 DNA reads as TGTGCCAGCGGGACGAGAGGAGAGACCCAGTACTTC. This translates into CASGTRGETQYF.

The chain uses TRBV20-1 and TRBJ2-5; 7 bases agree with TRBD1. Trimming removed 3 bases from V and 2 bases from J; junction bases left unmatched: 3. This CDR3 has 13 amino acids. The germline CDR1 and CDR2 sequences are DFQATT and SNEGSKA (reference sequence). The CDR3 sequence: CSASRDSQETQYF. CDR3 sequence (DNA): TGCAGTGCTAGTCGGGACAGTCAAGAGACCCAGTACTTC.

The J gene is TRBJ2-3, the V gene TRBV28; D perhaps matches TRBD2 (7 bases). Germline values: CDR1 MDHEN, CDR2 SYDVKM. Trimming took 3 bases from V and 2 from J, leaving 24 bases between them. The CDR3 sequence is 19 residues long. In nucleotides, the CDR3 is TGTGCCAGCAGTTTGTTTGGGGGGGGCCGAGGCACCCACACAGATACGCAGTATTTT. Residues: CASSLFGGGRGTHTDTQYF.

This clone is medium-sized by share. The V and J genes are TRBV9 and TRBJ2-7; D is unclear. V shed 3 bases and J shed 0 bases, with 4 bases lying between them. This CDR3 spans 12 amino acids. Germline V gene sequence: CDR1 SGDLS, CDR2 YYNGEE. CDR3 amino acids: CASSGSSYEQYF. The CDR3 DNA follows: TGTGCCAGCAGCGGAAGCTCCTACGAGCAGTACTTC.

This chain links TRBV19 with TRBJ2-7; 7 bases align to TRBD1. This CDR3 contains 12 residues. CDR1 and CDR2 from the germline V gene are LNHDA and SQIVND (reference sequence). V trimming: 4 bases; J trimming: 6 bases; junction bases outside the gene matches: 3. The CDR3 sequence: CASSNRGLEQYF. CDR3 sequence (DNA): TGTGCCAGTAGTAACAGGGGCCTCGAGCAGTACTTC.

This chain links TRBV7-8 with TRBJ2-7; D possibly corresponds to TRBD2 (6 bases). The CDR3 covers 14 residues. Between the trimmed V and J ends, which lost 4 bases and 2 bases, there was a span of 12 bases. Germline V lookup: CDR1 SGHVS, CDR2 FQNEAQ. CDR3 sequence (DNA): TGTGCCAGCAGCTATAGCGGTGCAGCCTACGAGCAGTACTTC. Its translation is CASSYSGAAYEQYF.

The chain employs TRBV4-1 and TRBJ1-2; D perhaps matches TRBD1 (6 bases). Germline-derived CDR1 and CDR2 are MGHRA and YSYEKL. The CDR3 consists of 17 residues. The ends were cut back, 1 base at V and 6 bases at J, with 21 bases in the middle. The CDR3 protein is CASSQVGTLGAADGYTF. CDR3 nucleotides: TGCGCCAGCAGCCAAGTGGGCACACTGGGGGCCGCCGATGGCTACACCTTC.

The chain couples TRBV6-6 to TRBJ2-7; 7 bases line up with TRBD1. In germline, CDR1 is MNHNY, CDR2 SVGAGI (reference sequence). J lost 1 base, V lost 5 bases, and 5 bases had no gene match. The CDR3 extends over 14 amino acids. The CDR3 DNA sequence: TGTGCCAGCAGTCAAGGGACAGTTTCCTACGAGCAGTACTTC. This sequence encodes CASSQGTVSYEQYF.

The chain uses TRBV6-5 and TRBJ2-3, with TRBD2 as a possible D gene (5 bases). Germline V gene sequence: CDR1 MNHEY, CDR2 SVGAGI. The CDR3 consists of 14 residues. V was pared by 6 bases and J by 1 base, with 11 bases between. As DNA, the CDR3 is TGTGCCAGCAGCTTAGCGTTGGGCACAGATACGCAGTATTTT. Encoded protein: CASSLALGTDTQYF.

This clone is judged medium-sized. The rearrangement uses TRBV7-9 and TRBJ2-5, with a tentative D call TRBD2 (5 bases). Germline-derived CDR1 and CDR2 are SEHNR and FQNEAQ (reference sequence). The V gene lost 8 bases and the J gene lost 1 base, with 23 bases spanning the gap. This CDR3 spans 17 amino acids. CDR3 sequence reads: CASLPGLGFGLQETQYF. As DNA, the CDR3 is TGTGCCAGCCTTCCCGGTTTAGGCTTCGGACTCCAAGAGACCCAGTACTTC.